These 23 T cell receptor beta chains were sequenced from one sample in a study of Ad26.COV2.S vaccination and SARS-CoV-2 variants. Using immunoSEQ multiplex PCR, the repertoire was profiled, and TCRdb retains in-frame clones only, with some absent. The table has roughly 700,000 clones, around 90% seen once. As for treatment: about 20 received Ad26.COV2.S at low or high dose, single or two shots; 5 received placebo; per-sample allocation not given. Sampling was performed 63 days after the first vaccine or placebo injection. The specimen comprised peripheral blood, sampled in a trial of Ad26.COV2.S vaccine versus placebo. The source of these receptors is a person between 18 and 60 years old who received the Ad26.COV2.S COVID-19 vaccine or a placebo.

The rearrangement uses TRBV3-1 (or the pseudogene TRBV3-2) and TRBJ2-7; no definite D call. Germline CDR1 reads LGHDT; CDR2 reads YNNKEL (reference sequence). Trimming shortened V by 0 bases and J by 8 bases, and 20 bases separated the two germline ends. This CDR3 has 16 amino acids. DNA for the CDR3: TGTGCCAGCAGCCAAGACACGACGGCAGCCCTCTTGAAGCAGTACTTC. Translated, it gives CASSQDTTAALLKQYF.

The rearrangement links TRBV9 to TRBJ2-7, with D possibly being TRBD2 (5 bases). Germline CDR1 is SGDLS and CDR2 is YYNGEE. This CDR3 contains 12 residues. Trimming took off 0 bases at V and 10 bases at J, with 11 bases between the two ends. For the CDR3, the DNA is TGTGCCAGCAGCGTAGGAACGGGAAGCCAGTACTTC. Protein product: CASSVGTGSQYF.

The rearrangement joins TRBV7-2 to TRBJ1-5; no clear D. This CDR3 comprises 15 residues. Germline V gene lookup returns CDR1 SGHTA and CDR2 FQGNSA. Trimming took off 0 bases at V and 3 bases at J, with 9 bases between the two ends. CDR3 loop: CASSLARTDNQPQHF. For the CDR3, the DNA is TGTGCCAGCAGCTTAGCGCGCACAGACAATCAGCCCCAGCATTTT.

The genes are TRBV3-1 (or the pseudogene TRBV3-2) and TRBJ2-1; D might be TRBD1 (6 bases). Germline lookup yields CDR1 LGHDT and CDR2 YNNKEL (reference sequence). There are 16 residues in the CDR3. Between the trimmed V and J ends, which lost 4 bases and 5 bases, there was a span of 18 bases. The CDR3 DNA is TGTGCCAGCAGCCCAAGGGGGTCAGGCTTCGACAATGAGCAGTTCTTC. Residues: CASSPRGSGFDNEQFF.

This clone has only a few counts. The chain joins TRBV6-2 or TRBV6-3 to TRBJ1-2; tentatively, D is TRBD1 (6 bases). Trimming removed 5 bases at V and 3 bases at J, with 16 bases between. The CDR3 covers 15 residues. In germline, CDR1 is MNHEY, CDR2 SVGEGT. The CDR3, as DNA: TGTGCCAGCAGTAGCCGCGGGGGCGTAGACTATGGCTACACCTTC. Amino acid sequence: CASSSRGGVDYGYTF.

The sample holds one count of this clone. V gene TRBV19 combines with J gene TRBJ1-2; 8 bases align to TRBD1. J lost 6 bases, V lost 2 bases, and 5 bases had no gene match. The CDR3 contains 14 residues. Germline assignment: CDR1 LNHDA and CDR2 SQIVND (reference sequence). Here the CDR3 DNA reads TGTGCCAGTAGTATAAGCGGACAGGGAAATGGCTACACCTTC. This gives the protein CASSISGQGNGYTF.

The chain joins TRBV7-8 to TRBJ1-6; D remains ambiguous. In germline, CDR1 is SGHVS, CDR2 FQNEAQ. Between the trimmed V and J ends, which lost 1 base and 11 bases, there was a span of 15 bases. The CDR3 runs to 15 residues. The CDR3 DNA sequence: TGTGCCAGCAGCTTAGTTGCAGGCCCGGGGACACCCCTCCACTTT. It codes for CASSLVAGPGTPLHF.

The chain carries TRBV3-1 (or the pseudogene TRBV3-2) and TRBJ2-7; 10 bases fit TRBD1. This CDR3 spans 14 amino acids. The V gene end was trimmed by 2 bases and the J gene end by 5 bases; junction bases not matched to a gene: 3. Germline CDR1 reads LGHDT; CDR2 reads YNNKEL (reference sequence). As DNA, the CDR3 is TGTGCCAGCAGCCAATGGACAGGGGGGAACGAGCAGTACTTC. Translation gives CASSQWTGGNEQYF.

The chain links TRBV12-3 or TRBV12-4 to TRBJ2-7, with D possibly matching TRBD2 (5 bases). CDR3 length equals 12 residues. The V gene lost 6 bases and the J gene lost 7 bases, with 13 bases spanning the gap. CDR3 sequence (DNA): TGTGCCAGCAGCTTCTACACGGGGGAGCAGTACTTC. Translating gives CASSFYTGEQYF.

The CDR3 protein is CASSLPGNTEAFF. The CDR3 DNA reads as TGCGCCAGCAGCTTGCCCGGGAACACTGAAGCTTTCTTT. The chain links TRBV5-1 to TRBJ1-1; D unclear. CDR1 and CDR2 from the germline V gene are SGHRS and YFSETQ. The CDR3 covers 13 residues. The ends were cut back, 1 base at V and 1 base at J, with 5 bases in the middle.

Here the CDR3 reads CASSLGQGTNTGELFF. CDR3 DNA: TGTGCCAGCAGTTTAGGACAGGGAACGAACACCGGGGAGCTGTTTTTT. The V gene is TRBV6-5, the J gene TRBJ2-2; 8 bases map to TRBD1. The CDR3 length is 16 residues. The germline V gene encodes CDR1 MNHEY and CDR2 SVGAGI. V was clipped by 4 bases and J by 0 bases; unmatched bases: 4.

This rearrangement joins TRBV14 to TRBJ2-5, with D perhaps given as TRBD1 or TRBD2 (5 bases each). The V and J ends lost 0 bases and 4 bases respectively, with 18 bases between them. This CDR3 spans 17 amino acids. Germline CDR1 is SGHDN and CDR2 is FVKESK. The CDR3, as DNA: TGTGCCAGCAGCCAAGATGTGGGACCCCTTTTTGCAGAGACCCAGTACTTC. It specifies CASSQDVGPLFAETQYF. The full variable domain, rest sourced from reference TRBV14 and TRBJ2-5, is EAGVTQFPSHSVIEKGQTVTLRCDPISGHDNLYWYRRVMGKEIKFLLHFVKESKQDESGMPNNRFLAERTGGTYSTLKVQPAELEDSGVYFCASSQDVGPLFAETQYFGPGTRLLVL.

This clone is a singleton in its sample. This rearrangement joins TRBV2 to TRBJ2-1; 10 bases agree with TRBD2. CDR1 and CDR2 from the germline V gene are SNHLY and FYNNEI. The CDR3 totals 16 residues. With 6 bases clipped from V and 9 bases from J, the junction kept 14 bases outside the gene matches. The CDR3 is CASRSLAGVTTGEQFF. CDR3 bases: TGTGCCAGCAGATCCCTAGCGGGGGTTACTACAGGTGAGCAGTTCTTC.

V gene TRBV10-2 combines with J gene TRBJ1-1; possible D gene TRBD1, 5 bases. V dropped 6 bases and J dropped 5 bases, with 13 bases sitting between them. The CDR3 runs to 13 residues. Germline lookup yields CDR1 WSHSY and CDR2 SAAADI. DNA of the CDR3: TGCGCCAGCAGCCAGGGACGTCAAACTGAAGCTTTCTTT. Translation gives CASSQGRQTEAFF.

The rearrangement uses TRBV5-4 and TRBJ2-3; 11 bases fit TRBD1. V lost 0 bases and J lost 1; bases outside the gene matches: 7. Germline assignment: CDR1 SGHNT and CDR2 YYREEE (reference sequence). This CDR3 region has 18 residues. The CDR3 is CASSLVGQGAYGTDTQYF. CDR3 in DNA: TGTGCCAGCAGCTTGGTCGGACAGGGGGCGTACGGCACAGATACGCAGTATTTT.

The V and J genes are TRBV19 and TRBJ2-7, with 7 bases lining up with TRBD1. The V segment lost 3 bases and the J segment 0 bases; nucleotides outside the gene matches: 5. Germline V gives CDR1 LNHDA, CDR2 SQIVND (reference sequence). The length of the CDR3 is 15 residues. The chain's CDR3 is CASSMTRDSSYEQYF. CDR3 nucleotides: TGTGCCAGTAGTATGACCCGGGACAGCTCCTACGAGCAGTACTTC. The entire variable domain, with the rest obtained from reference TRBV19 and TRBJ2-7, is as follows: DGGITQSPKYLFRKEGQNVTLSCEQNLNHDAMYWYRQDPGQGLRLIYYSQIVNDFQKGDIAEGYSVSREKKESFPLTVTSAQKNPTAFYLCASSMTRDSSYEQYFGPGTRLTVT.

The chain joins TRBV11-2 to TRBJ2-7, with TRBD2 matching 8 bases. This CDR3 contains 15 residues. Germline V gene sequence: CDR1 SGHAT, CDR2 FQNNGV. Trimming removed 1 base from V and 2 bases from J; junction bases left unmatched: 4. The CDR3 DNA is TGTGCCAGCAGCTTAGCGGGAGGGCCCCCCTACGAGCAGTACTTC. Encoded protein: CASSLAGGPPYEQYF.

V usage is TRBV19 and J usage is TRBJ1-2, with a tentative D call TRBD1 (5 bases). With 3 bases removed from V and 6 bases from J, the gap between germline ends came to 17 bases. This CDR3 is built from 15 residues. Germline V CDR1 and CDR2: LNHDA, SQIVND (reference sequence). CDR3 sequence (DNA): TGTGCCAGTAGTATCTCCCACCTGGGGGGGGATGGCTACACCTTC. It translates to CASSISHLGGDGYTF. Full variable domain (remainder filled in from reference TRBV19 and TRBJ1-2): DGGITQSPKYLFRKEGQNVTLSCEQNLNHDAMYWYRQDPGQGLRLIYYSQIVNDFQKGDIAEGYSVSREKKESFPLTVTSAQKNPTAFYLCASSISHLGGDGYTFGSGTRLTVV.

The chain uses TRBV5-1 and TRBJ1-3; D remains unclear. V was trimmed by 0 bases and J by 0 bases, leaving 7 bases between them. This CDR3 has 15 amino acids. Per germline, CDR1 SGHRS and CDR2 YFSETQ. CDR3 DNA sequence: TGCGCCAGCAGCTTGGCAGGATTCTCTGGAAACACCATATATTTT. This translates into CASSLAGFSGNTIYF.

The chain recombines TRBV4-2 with TRBJ2-7; 13 nucleotides agree with TRBD2. The CDR3 is made up of 16 amino acids. Germline V gene sequence: CDR1 LGHNA, CDR2 YNFKEQ. The V and J ends lost 4 bases and 5 bases, in that order; junction bases with no gene match: 8. The CDR3 loop is CASSLNPGLAGNEQYF. Here the CDR3 DNA reads TGTGCCAGCAGCCTTAACCCGGGACTAGCGGGAAACGAGCAGTACTTC.

The chain combines TRBV25-1 with TRBJ1-6; D is unclear. The length of the CDR3 is 12 residues. Germline V gene sequence: CDR1 MGHDK, CDR2 SYGVNS. Trimming took 4 bases from V and 10 from J, leaving 8 bases between them. The CDR3 bases are TGTGCCAGCAGTGTCCTGGTGTCACCCCTCCACTTT. As protein: CASSVLVSPLHF.

The chain is built from TRBV6-4 and TRBJ1-1; possible D gene TRBD1, 5 bases. Trimming removed 7 bases at V and 0 bases at J, with 12 bases between. CDR3 length equals 14 residues. Germline V gives CDR1 MRHNA, CDR2 SNTAGT. This CDR3 reads CASKYNRLNTEAFF. DNA for the CDR3: TGTGCCAGCAAGTACAACAGGTTGAACACTGAAGCTTTCTTT.

This chain uses TRBV18 with TRBJ1-1, with a possible D match to TRBD1 (5 bases). CDR3 length equals 15 residues. Germline lookup yields CDR1 KGHSH and CDR2 LQKENI. Trimming cost V 3 bases and J 0 bases, with 11 bases left between them. The CDR3: CASSPLDSLNTEAFF. CDR3 sequence (DNA): TGTGCCAGCTCACCCCTCGACAGTTTGAACACTGAAGCTTTCTTT.